A single sample gave rise to the 23 T cell receptor beta chains below, sequenced in a study of T-cell memory formation after mild COVID-19. A single record per CDR3 protein comes from TCRdb applying MiXCR to the 5' RACE reads. The sample carries about 400,000 distinct CDR3 sequences, about an eighth recorded once. Input material: PBMCs or a T cell subset sorted from them (not recorded which). The receptors come from a young man who had mild COVID-19 (a few samples of this study predate the infection). Cell type and time point are not known.

This clonotype has more than one count but fewer than ten. The chain recombines TRBV5-1 with TRBJ2-5; 9 nucleotides align to TRBD2. This CDR3 has 16 amino acids. Germline V gives CDR1 SGHRS, CDR2 YFSETQ. With 3 bases clipped from V and 4 bases from J, the junction kept 10 bases outside the gene matches. CDR3 loop: CASSSGAGGGAETQYF. CDR3 DNA: TGCGCCAGCAGCTCGGGTGCGGGAGGGGGCGCAGAGACCCAGTACTTC.

A few counts support this clonotype. The rearrangement links TRBV12-3 or TRBV12-4 to TRBJ1-4, with TRBD1 as a possible D gene (6 bases). CDR3 length: 14 residues. Trimming stripped 6 bases from V and 4 bases from J, with 12 bases between. The DNA for the CDR3 is TGTGCCAGCAGACACAGGGCCTATAATGAAAAACTGTTTTTT. Its translation: CASRHRAYNEKLFF.

This chain links TRBV21-1 with TRBJ2-1; the table's TRBD2 call for D was not verified on the DNA. TRBV21-1 is described as a pseudogene. The CDR3 loop spans 16 amino acids. The CDR3 DNA sequence: TGTGCCAGCAGCTTAGTGCGGGATTCCTTATACAATGAGCAGTTCTTC. Protein sequence: CASSLVRDSLYNEQFF.

A few counts support this clonotype. V and J are TRBV20-1 and TRBJ2-1, with 8 positions matching TRBD2. Trimming cost V 6 bases and J 0 bases; bases outside gene matches: 7. CDR3 size: 15 residues. Germline values: CDR1 DFQATT, CDR2 SNEGSKA (reference sequence). DNA of the CDR3: TGCAGTGCCAGACCCCGGGGGGGCTCCTACAATGAGCAGTTCTTC. This codes for CSARPRGGSYNEQFF.

The chain combines TRBV20-1 with TRBJ1-2; 7 bases line up with TRBD1. The germline CDR1 and CDR2 sequences are DFQATT and SNEGSKA (reference sequence). CDR3 size: 13 residues. V shed 6 bases and J 8 bases; nucleotides not matched to a gene: 12. CDR3 bases: TGCAGTGCCATGACAGGGATGTTGAGAGGCTACACCTTC. Protein sequence: CSAMTGMLRGYTF.

The V call is TRBV4-1, the J call TRBJ1-4; maybe TRBD1 (6 bases). The CDR3 is 15 residues long. V lost 2 bases and J 6 bases, leaving 13 bases between the germline ends. The germline CDR1 and CDR2 sequences are MGHRA and YSYEKL. The CDR3 region is CASSQFYREDEKLFF. The CDR3 DNA reads as TGCGCCAGCAGCCAATTCTACAGGGAGGATGAAAAACTGTTTTTT.

This chain joins TRBV29-1 and TRBJ2-7; D could derive from TRBD1 or TRBD2 (5 bases each). This CDR3 comprises 14 residues. Germline V CDR1 and CDR2: SQVTM, ANQGSEA. The CDR3 reads CTTRGQGAHYEQYV. CDR3 nucleotide sequence: TGCACCACTCGCGGGCAGGGAGCCCACTACGAGCAGTACGTC.

Only a few counts were recorded for this clonotype. V usage is TRBV18 and J usage is TRBJ2-5; 7 bases match TRBD2. Germline assignment: CDR1 KGHSH and CDR2 LQKENI. The CDR3 spans 17 residues. The V and J ends lost 0 bases and 5 bases, in that order; junction bases with no gene match: 12. The CDR3, as DNA: TGTGCCAGCTCACCACCGAGGGCTAGCGAGCGGGGCGAGACCCAGTACTTC. Its translation: CASSPPRASERGETQYF.

There are a few counts of this clonotype. The chain joins TRBV7-2 to TRBJ1-2, with D possibly being TRBD1 (6 bases). Looked up from germline, CDR1 is SGHTA and CDR2 is FQGNSA. V lost 2 bases, J lost 5 bases, and 18 bases lay in between. The CDR3 is made up of 16 amino acids. This CDR3 reads CASSLPRDIPLYGYTF. The DNA for the CDR3 is TGTGCCAGCAGCTTACCCCGGGACATTCCCCTGTATGGCTACACCTTC. The complete variable domain, with remaining parts taken from reference TRBV7-2 and TRBJ1-2, reads GAGVSQSPSNKVTEKGKDVELRCDPISGHTALYWYRQSLGQGLEFLIYFQGNSAPDKSGLPSDRFSAERTGGSVSTLTIQRTQQEDSAVYLCASSLPRDIPLYGYTFGSGTRLTVV.

This chain uses TRBV5-6 with TRBJ2-7; 10 nucleotides align to TRBD2. The germline V gene has CDR1 SGHDT and CDR2 YYEEEE. The J segment lost 3 bases and the V segment lost 4 bases, leaving 7 bases of the junction unmatched. This CDR3 has 15 amino acids. This CDR3 reads CASSPGLAEYYEQYV. The CDR3 DNA reads TGTGCCAGCAGCCCAGGACTAGCGGAATACTACGAGCAGTACGTC.

This clonotype was seen a handful of times. The chain is built from TRBV23-1 and TRBJ1-4, with 10 bases that match TRBD1. TRBV23-1 is annotated as an ORF whose role is uncertain. The CDR3 covers 13 residues. Trimming removed 9 bases from V and 8 bases from J; junction bases left unmatched: 6. The CDR3 spells CARKGTGAEKLFF. Written as DNA, the CDR3 is TGCGCCAGAAAGGGGACAGGGGCCGAAAAACTGTTTTTT.

This clonotype appeared a few times. The rearrangement links TRBV5-1 to TRBJ2-5; perhaps TRBD1 as D (6 bases). Germline V gene data show CDR1 as SGHRS and CDR2 as YFSETQ. V was cut by 5 bases and J by 3 bases, with 11 bases left in between. This CDR3 contains 13 residues. The CDR3 nucleotides are TGCGCCAGCAGGTCGGACAGAAAAGAGACCCAGTACTTC. Its translation is CASRSDRKETQYF.

The gene calls are TRBV12-3 or TRBV12-4 and TRBJ1-2; D might be TRBD1 (5 bases). CDR3 length: 13 residues. V lost 6 bases, J lost 8 bases, and 16 bases lay in between. The CDR3 bases are TGTGCCAGCAGGGGCGAAGGGGACTGGGGCTACACCTTC. Protein: CASRGEGDWGYTF.

This clonotype was detected only a few times. V gene TRBV15 combines with J gene TRBJ2-5, with 9 positions matching TRBD1. The junction had 8 bases not matched to a gene; V was cut back by 4 bases and J by 2 bases. From germline, CDR1 is LNHNV and CDR2 YYDKDF (reference sequence). This CDR3 region has 16 residues. CDR3 protein: CATSTRKGQGQETQYF. In DNA form, the CDR3 reads TGTGCCACCAGCACCCGGAAGGGACAGGGACAAGAGACCCAGTACTTC.

In this sample, this clonotype turned up many times. V is TRBV6-4 and J is TRBJ2-7, with D possibly matching TRBD1 (6 bases). The CDR3 is 15 residues long. V was cut by 2 bases and J by 4 bases, with 15 bases left in between. The germline CDR1 and CDR2 sequences are MRHNA and SNTAGT. CDR3 residues: CASSDGTGKIYEQYF. In DNA, the CDR3 is TGTGCCAGCAGTGACGGAACAGGGAAAATTTACGAGCAGTACTTC.

The chain links TRBV7-2 to TRBJ2-7; no definite D call. The germline CDR1 and CDR2 sequences are SGHTA and FQGNSA. The CDR3 covers 14 residues. V was cut by 5 bases and J by 2 bases, with 13 bases left in between. The CDR3 DNA sequence: TGTGCCAGCAGCCCGGTGGGGTGGACCTACGAGCAGTACTTC. Protein sequence: CASSPVGWTYEQYF.

This clonotype has more than one count but fewer than ten. V is TRBV18 and J is TRBJ2-6; D gene unclear. This CDR3 is built from 14 residues. V gave up 0 bases and J gave up 4 bases, with 4 bases separating them. The germline CDR1 and CDR2 sequences are KGHSH and LQKENI. The CDR3 DNA sequence: TGTGCCAGCTCACCACCATTAGGGGCCAACGTCCTGACTTTC. It codes for CASSPPLGANVLTF.

The J gene is TRBJ1-2, the V gene TRBV5-1; D may be TRBD1 (6 bases). The CDR3 spans 14 residues. The V gene's germline CDR1 is SGHRS and CDR2 YFSETQ. V dropped 5 bases and J dropped 4 bases, with 15 bases sitting between them. The CDR3 loop is CASSKEGGSYGYTF. CDR3 DNA: TGCGCCAGCAGTAAGGAGGGGGGTTCCTATGGCTACACCTTC. Supplemented by reference TRBV5-1 and TRBJ1-2, the full variable domain reads KAGVTQTPRYLIKTRGQQVTLSCSPISGHRSVSWYQQTPGQGLQFLFEYFSETQRNKGNFPGRFSGRQFSNSRSEMNVSTLELGDSALYLCASSKEGGSYGYTFGSGTRLTVV.

This clonotype was observed a few times. The chain uses TRBV20-1 and TRBJ1-1; D not certain. V shed 2 bases and J shed 3 bases, with 7 bases lying between them. The CDR3 consists of 12 residues. Germline CDR1 reads DFQATT; CDR2 reads SNEGSKA (reference sequence). As DNA, the CDR3 is TGCAGTGCTAGACTGGGAGACACTGAAGCTTTCTTT. It is translated as CSARLGDTEAFF.

This chain links TRBV12-3 or TRBV12-4 with TRBJ2-7; 8 nucleotides align to TRBD1. V trimming: 5 bases; J trimming: 0 bases; junction bases outside the gene matches: 6. The length of the CDR3 is 15 residues. This chain's CDR3 is CASSRGQGVSYEQYF. The CDR3 DNA is TGTGCCAGCAGTAGAGGACAGGGTGTCTCCTACGAGCAGTACTTC.

The chain joins TRBV5-6 to TRBJ2-2, with 8 positions matching TRBD1. Trimming cost V 2 bases and J 7 bases; bases outside gene matches: 19. Germline-derived CDR1 and CDR2 are SGHDT and YYEEEE. The CDR3 has 19 amino acids. The CDR3 spells CASSLLLNPDRVADGELFF. CDR3 in DNA: TGTGCCAGCAGCTTACTATTAAACCCGGACAGGGTCGCTGACGGGGAGCTGTTTTTT.

J is TRBJ1-3 and V is TRBV4-1; no definite D call. The CDR3 totals 17 residues. V lost 0 bases, J lost 0 bases, and 12 bases lay in between. The germline gives CDR1 MGHRA, CDR2 YSYEKL. The CDR3 is CASSQEEQRSSGNTIYF. In DNA, the CDR3 is TGCGCCAGCAGCCAAGAAGAGCAACGGAGCTCTGGAAACACCATATATTTT.

This clonotype has at least ten counts. The gene calls are TRBV6-5 and TRBJ1-6, with D unresolved. This CDR3 comprises 13 residues. The V gene lost 6 bases and the J gene lost 10 bases, with 13 bases spanning the gap. Germline-derived CDR1 and CDR2 are MNHEY and SVGAGI. CDR3 in DNA: TGTGCCAGCAGCCACTCGCCCCAATCACCCCTCCACTTT. Protein sequence: CASSHSPQSPLHF.